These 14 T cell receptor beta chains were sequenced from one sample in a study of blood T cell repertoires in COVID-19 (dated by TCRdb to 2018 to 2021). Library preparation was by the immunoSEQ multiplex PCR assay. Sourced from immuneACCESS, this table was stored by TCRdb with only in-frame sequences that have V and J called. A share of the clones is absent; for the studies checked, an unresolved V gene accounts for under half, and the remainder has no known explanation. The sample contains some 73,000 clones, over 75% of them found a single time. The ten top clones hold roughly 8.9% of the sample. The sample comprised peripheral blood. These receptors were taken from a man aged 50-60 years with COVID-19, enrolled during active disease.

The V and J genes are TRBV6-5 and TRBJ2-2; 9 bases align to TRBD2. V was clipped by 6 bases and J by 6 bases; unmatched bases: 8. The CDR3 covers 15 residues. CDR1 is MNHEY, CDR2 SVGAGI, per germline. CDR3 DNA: TGTGCCAGCAGGTCCTGGCGGGAGGGGTCCGGGGAGCTGTTTTTT. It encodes CASRSWREGSGELFF.

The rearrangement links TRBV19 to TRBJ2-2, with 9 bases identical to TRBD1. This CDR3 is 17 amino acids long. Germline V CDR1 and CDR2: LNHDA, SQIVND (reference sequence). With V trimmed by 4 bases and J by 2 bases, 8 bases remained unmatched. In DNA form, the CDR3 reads TGTGCCAGTAGTACAATCGGACAGGGGTCTAACACCGGGGAGCTGTTTTTT. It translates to CASSTIGQGSNTGELFF.

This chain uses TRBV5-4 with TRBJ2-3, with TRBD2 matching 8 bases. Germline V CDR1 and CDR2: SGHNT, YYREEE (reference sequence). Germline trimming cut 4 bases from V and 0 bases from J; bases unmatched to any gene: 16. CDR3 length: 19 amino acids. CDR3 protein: CASSLPGGTSGVSTDTQYF. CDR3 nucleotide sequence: TGTGCCAGCAGCCTGCCGGGGGGAACTAGCGGAGTTAGCACAGATACGCAGTATTTT.

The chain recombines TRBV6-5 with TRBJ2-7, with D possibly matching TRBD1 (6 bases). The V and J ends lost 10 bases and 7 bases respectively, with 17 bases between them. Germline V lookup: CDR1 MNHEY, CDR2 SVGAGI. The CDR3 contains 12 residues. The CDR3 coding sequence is TGTGCCACCGTAATGCAGGGGTGGGAGCAGTACTTC. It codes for CATVMQGWEQYF.

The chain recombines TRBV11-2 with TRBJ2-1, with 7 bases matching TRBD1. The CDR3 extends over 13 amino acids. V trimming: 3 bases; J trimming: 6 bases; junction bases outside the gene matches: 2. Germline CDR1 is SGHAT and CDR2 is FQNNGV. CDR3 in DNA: TGTGCCAGCAGCTTGGGACAGTTCAATGAGCAGTTCTTC. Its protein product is CASSLGQFNEQFF.

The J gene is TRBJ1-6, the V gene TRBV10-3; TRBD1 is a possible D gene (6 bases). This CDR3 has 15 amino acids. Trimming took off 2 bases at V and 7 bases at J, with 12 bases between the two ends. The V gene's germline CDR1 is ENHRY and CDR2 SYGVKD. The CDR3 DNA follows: TGTGCCATCAGTGAGGCCACCACAGGGAATTCACCCCTCCACTTT. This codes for CAISEATTGNSPLHF.

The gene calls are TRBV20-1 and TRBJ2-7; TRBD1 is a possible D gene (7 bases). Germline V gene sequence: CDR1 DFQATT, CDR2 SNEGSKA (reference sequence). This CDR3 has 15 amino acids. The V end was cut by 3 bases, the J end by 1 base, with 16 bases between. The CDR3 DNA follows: TGCAGTGCTAGTAGGAGGGGGCCTTTGTCCTACGAGCAGTACTTC. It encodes CSASRRGPLSYEQYF.

The CDR3 reads CATSEGQGFYEQYF. CDR3 nucleotides: TGTGCCACCAGTGAGGGACAGGGGTTCTACGAGCAGTACTTC. This chain uses TRBV24-1 with TRBJ2-7; 10 bases are a match to TRBD1. This CDR3 comprises 14 residues. Germline CDR1 KGHDR, CDR2 SFDVKD. The V segment lost 4 bases and the J segment 3 bases; nucleotides outside the gene matches: 2.

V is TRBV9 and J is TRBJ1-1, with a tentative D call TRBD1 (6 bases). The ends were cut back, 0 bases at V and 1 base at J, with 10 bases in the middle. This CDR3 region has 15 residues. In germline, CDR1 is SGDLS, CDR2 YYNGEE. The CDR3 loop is CASSVGGGSNTEAFF. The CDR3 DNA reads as TGTGCCAGCAGCGTAGGAGGGGGATCGAACACTGAAGCTTTCTTT.

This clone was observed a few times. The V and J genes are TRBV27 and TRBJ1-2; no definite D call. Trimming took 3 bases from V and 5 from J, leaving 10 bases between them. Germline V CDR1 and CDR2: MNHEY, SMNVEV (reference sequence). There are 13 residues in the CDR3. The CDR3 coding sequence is TGTGCCAGCAGTTTCGGTCCGGGATATGGCTACACCTTC. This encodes CASSFGPGYGYTF.

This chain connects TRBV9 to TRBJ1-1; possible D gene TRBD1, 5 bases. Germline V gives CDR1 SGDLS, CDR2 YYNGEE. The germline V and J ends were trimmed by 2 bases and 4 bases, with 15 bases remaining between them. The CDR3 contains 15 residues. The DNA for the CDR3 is TGTGCCAGCAGCGTGTGGGATCAGGGTTCCACTGAAGCTTTCTTT. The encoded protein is CASSVWDQGSTEAFF.

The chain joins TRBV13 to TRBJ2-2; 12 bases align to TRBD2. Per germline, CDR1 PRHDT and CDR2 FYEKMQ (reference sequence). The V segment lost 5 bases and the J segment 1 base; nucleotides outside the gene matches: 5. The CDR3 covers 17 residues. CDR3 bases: TGTGCCAGCAGCCCGCCGGGACTAGCGGGGAACACCGGGGAGCTGTTTTTT. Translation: CASSPPGLAGNTGELFF.

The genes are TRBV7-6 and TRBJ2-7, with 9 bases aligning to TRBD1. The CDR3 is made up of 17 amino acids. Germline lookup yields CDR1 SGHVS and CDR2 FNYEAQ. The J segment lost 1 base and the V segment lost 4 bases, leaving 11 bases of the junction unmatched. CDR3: CASSSILDRGRSYEQYF. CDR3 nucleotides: TGTGCCAGCAGCTCCATTCTCGACAGGGGGAGATCCTACGAGCAGTACTTC.

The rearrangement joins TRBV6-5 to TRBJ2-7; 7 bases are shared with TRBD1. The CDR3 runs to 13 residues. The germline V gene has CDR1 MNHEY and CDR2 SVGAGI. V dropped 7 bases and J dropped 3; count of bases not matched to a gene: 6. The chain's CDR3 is CASKGQISYEQYF. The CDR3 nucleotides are TGTGCCAGCAAGGGACAGATCAGCTACGAGCAGTACTTC.